The 21 T cell receptor beta chains below all came from one sample that was sequenced in a study of cytomegalovirus exposure and HLA in healthy donors. PCR primers comprised 60 Vbeta and 13 Jbeta primers. TCRdb's copy holds only in-frame clones and misses some; the assay was immunoSEQ multiplex PCR. The table includes more than 80,000 clones, less than 85% detected once. The sequencing input was PBMCs. These receptor sequences come from a woman between 55 and 75 years old in good health and CMV-seropositive.

CDR3 DNA: TGCGCCAGCAGTGATGGGCTAGCGGGAGTGAGTGAGCAGTTCTTC. Its protein product is CASSDGLAGVSEQFF. The chain couples TRBV10-1 to TRBJ2-1, with TRBD2 matching over 10 bases. The CDR3 totals 15 residues. In germline, CDR1 is WNHNN, CDR2 SYGVQD (reference sequence). After removal of 3 bases from V and 9 bases from J, the junction contained 8 bases not matched to a gene.

This clone appeared a few times. The V call is TRBV5-4, the J call TRBJ2-7, with 8 nucleotides matching TRBD2. Unmatched junction bases numbered 5, after V lost 0 bases and J lost 0 bases. Germline V gene lookup returns CDR1 SGHNT and CDR2 YYREEE (reference sequence). The CDR3 has 16 amino acids. CDR3 loop: CASSLGAGGASYEQYF. The CDR3 DNA reads as TGTGCCAGCAGCTTGGGTGCGGGAGGTGCCTCCTACGAGCAGTACTTC. The full variable domain, rest sourced from reference TRBV5-4 and TRBJ2-7, is ETGVTQSPTHLIKTRGQQVTLRCSSQSGHNTVSWYQQALGQGPQFIFQYYREEENGRGNFPPRFSGLQFPNYSSELNVNALELDDSALYLCASSLGAGGASYEQYFGPGTRLTVT.

This clone was observed a single time. The V gene is TRBV20-1, the J gene TRBJ2-4; possibly TRBD2 for D (6 bases). Germline V gene lookup returns CDR1 DFQATT and CDR2 SNEGSKA (reference sequence). The CDR3 runs 11 residues. V was shortened by 1 base and J by 8 bases, with 6 bases between the two germline ends. The chain's CDR3 is CSARAGDIQYF. The CDR3 nucleotides are TGCAGTGCTAGAGCGGGGGACATTCAGTACTTC.

This clone has only one observation. The chain joins TRBV19 to TRBJ2-5; unclear D gene. V lost 3 bases, J lost 1 base, and 6 bases lay in between. The CDR3 extends over 13 amino acids. Germline V gene lookup returns CDR1 LNHDA and CDR2 SQIVND (reference sequence). The CDR3 loop reads CASSMGSQETQYF. The CDR3, as DNA: TGTGCCAGTAGTATGGGCAGCCAAGAGACCCAGTACTTC.

The chain combines TRBV4-1 with TRBJ2-1; the D gene is possibly TRBD2 (5 bases). V shed 0 bases and J shed 2 bases, with 11 bases lying between them. CDR1 is MGHRA, CDR2 YSYEKL, per germline. The CDR3 has 16 amino acids. The CDR3 reads CASSQERGNPYNEQFF. The CDR3 nucleotides read TGCGCCAGCAGCCAAGAACGAGGGAACCCCTACAATGAGCAGTTCTTC.

This sequence joins TRBV5-1 and TRBJ1-5; D unresolved. The CDR3 has 13 amino acids. V lost 4 bases and J 3 bases, leaving 8 bases between the germline ends. The germline CDR1 and CDR2 sequences are SGHRS and YFSETQ. CDR3 nucleotides: TGCGCCAGCAGCGTGGACTTCAATCAGCCCCAGCATTTT. Translation gives CASSVDFNQPQHF.

The rearrangement uses TRBV10-3 and TRBJ1-5; 10 nucleotides match TRBD1. CDR1 and CDR2 from the germline V gene are ENHRY and SYGVKD. V was pared by 0 bases and J by 6 bases, with 5 bases of the junction left unmatched. The CDR3 has 16 residues. The CDR3 DNA reads as TGTGCCATCAGTGAGTCGGGACAGGGGATTCCTCAGCCCCAGCATTTT. Its protein is CAISESGQGIPQPQHF.

The chain links TRBV6-1 to TRBJ2-3, with TRBD2 matching over 7 bases. CDR3 length equals 14 residues. Germline values: CDR1 MNHNS, CDR2 SASEGT. V was pared by 6 bases and J by 2 bases, with 5 bases of the junction left unmatched. CDR3 amino acids: CASRLASNTDTQYF. The CDR3 DNA reads as TGTGCCAGCAGACTAGCGAGCAACACAGATACGCAGTATTTT.

V and J are TRBV27 and TRBJ1-5, with D maybe TRBD1 (5 bases). There are 15 residues in the CDR3. Germline CDR1 is MNHEY and CDR2 is SMNVEV (reference sequence). V dropped 2 bases and J dropped 5 bases, with 13 bases sitting between them. The CDR3 loop is CASSLSAGLHQPQHF. The CDR3, as DNA: TGTGCCAGCAGTTTAAGCGCAGGGCTACATCAGCCCCAGCATTTT.

The J gene is TRBJ2-1, the V gene TRBV7-6; TRBD2 matches at 11 bases. V lost 5 bases and J lost 1; bases outside the gene matches: 7. Germline V gene sequence: CDR1 SGHVS, CDR2 FNYEAQ. This CDR3 is built from 17 residues. The CDR3 reads CASSELLAGVSYNEQFF. In nucleotides, the CDR3 is TGTGCCAGCAGCGAGCTACTAGCGGGAGTTTCCTACAATGAGCAGTTCTTC.

The chain links TRBV2 to TRBJ2-3; TRBD2 matches 11 bases. This CDR3 comprises 16 residues. The germline V gene has CDR1 SNHLY and CDR2 FYNNEI. V trimming: 2 bases; J trimming: 4 bases; junction bases outside the gene matches: 5. The CDR3 sequence is CASSEFSGRAADTQYF. In DNA, the CDR3 is TGTGCCAGCAGTGAATTTAGCGGGAGGGCCGCAGATACGCAGTATTTT.

This clone occurred a few times. The V call is TRBV6-6, the J call TRBJ2-1; 7 bases match TRBD2. The germline gives CDR1 MNHNY, CDR2 SVGAGI (reference sequence). Trimming cost V 6 bases and J 2 bases; bases outside gene matches: 4. This CDR3 has 14 amino acids. As DNA, the CDR3 is TGTGCCAGCAGGTTGCGGGAGACCTACAATGAGCAGTTCTTC. Its protein product is CASRLRETYNEQFF.

This chain joins TRBV18 and TRBJ1-3; D is uncertain. The ends were cut back, 2 bases at V and 0 bases at J, with 11 bases in the middle. This CDR3 region has 16 residues. CDR1 and CDR2 from the germline V gene are KGHSH and LQKENI. The CDR3 loop reads CASSPGGRRSGNTIYF. CDR3 nucleotides: TGTGCCAGCTCACCAGGTGGCAGGCGCTCTGGAAACACCATATATTTT.

The chain combines TRBV30 with TRBJ1-6; D gene ambiguous. Germline CDR1 GTSNPN, CDR2 SVGIG (reference sequence). V lost 3 bases and J lost 2, with 14 bases in between. This CDR3 contains 16 residues. The CDR3 here is CAWRAEGEAYNSPLHF. CDR3 sequence (DNA): TGTGCCTGGAGGGCAGAGGGAGAAGCCTATAATTCACCCCTCCACTTT.

The CDR3 DNA is TGTGCCTGGCGGGACAGGGGCAACTATGGCTACACCTTC. Translating it yields CAWRDRGNYGYTF. V is TRBV30 and J is TRBJ1-2; 10 bases fit TRBD1. This CDR3 contains 13 residues. V dropped 5 bases and J dropped 2; count of bases not matched to a gene: 2. Germline V gene lookup returns CDR1 GTSNPN and CDR2 SVGIG (reference sequence).

The J gene is TRBJ1-2, the V gene TRBV6-6, with a tentative D call TRBD1 (5 bases). The CDR3 contains 15 residues. Germline CDR1 and CDR2: MNHNY and SVGAGI (reference sequence). Trimming left V 5 bases short and J 4 bases short, with 17 bases between. CDR3 in DNA: TGTGCCAGCAGTGACACCATCCAGGGACTCTATGGCTACACCTTC. This encodes CASSDTIQGLYGYTF.

The V call is TRBV21-1, the J call TRBJ1-1; the table assigns TRBD1, which was not confirmed against the DNA. TRBV21-1 is listed as a pseudogene. This CDR3 has 20 residues. The CDR3 is CASSEGTGFTIELMNTEAFF. CDR3 nucleotide sequence: TGTGCCAGCAGCGAGGGAACAGGGTTCACAATTGAGTTAATGAACACTGAAGCTTTCTTT.

The V call is TRBV10-3, the J call TRBJ1-1; D is perhaps TRBD1 (5 bases). In germline, CDR1 is ENHRY, CDR2 SYGVKD. Trimming pared 3 bases from V and 1 base from J, leaving 9 bases between. The CDR3 loop spans 14 amino acids. CDR3 loop: CAISEGTENTEAFF. DNA of the CDR3: TGTGCCATCAGTGAAGGGACTGAGAACACTGAAGCTTTCTTT.

This chain joins TRBV7-2 and TRBJ1-5, with a possible D match to TRBD1 (5 bases). The ends were cut back, 6 bases at V and 1 base at J, with 25 bases in the middle. The CDR3 sequence is 19 residues long. In germline, CDR1 is SGHTA, CDR2 FQGNSA. CDR3 nucleotides: TGTGCCAGCAGTCCCCGTGCGGGATCGTTACAGGTCAGCAATCAGCCCCAGCATTTT. It is translated as CASSPRAGSLQVSNQPQHF.

This clone appeared a few times. This rearrangement joins TRBV10-3 to TRBJ2-7, with 7 nucleotides matching TRBD2. With 3 bases clipped from V and 4 bases from J, the junction kept 6 bases outside the gene matches. The CDR3 length is 14 residues. Germline assignment: CDR1 ENHRY and CDR2 SYGVKD. This CDR3 is CAISETSAVYEQYF. The CDR3 DNA follows: TGTGCCATCAGTGAAACTAGCGCTGTTTACGAGCAGTACTTC.

This chain joins TRBV19 and TRBJ1-4; D may be TRBD1 (5 bases). The V end lost 6 bases, the J end lost 8 bases, and 7 bases lay between the germline ends. The CDR3 loop spans 11 amino acids. Germline CDR1 and CDR2: LNHDA and SQIVND (reference sequence). The CDR3 DNA is TGTGCCAGTAGGGAGGGGGAAAAACTGTTTTTT. Its protein product is CASREGEKLFF. The entire variable domain, with the rest obtained from reference TRBV19 and TRBJ1-4, is as follows: DGGITQSPKYLFRKEGQNVTLSCEQNLNHDAMYWYRQDPGQGLRLIYYSQIVNDFQKGDIAEGYSVSREKKESFPLTVTSAQKNPTAFYLCASREGEKLFFGSGTQLSVL.